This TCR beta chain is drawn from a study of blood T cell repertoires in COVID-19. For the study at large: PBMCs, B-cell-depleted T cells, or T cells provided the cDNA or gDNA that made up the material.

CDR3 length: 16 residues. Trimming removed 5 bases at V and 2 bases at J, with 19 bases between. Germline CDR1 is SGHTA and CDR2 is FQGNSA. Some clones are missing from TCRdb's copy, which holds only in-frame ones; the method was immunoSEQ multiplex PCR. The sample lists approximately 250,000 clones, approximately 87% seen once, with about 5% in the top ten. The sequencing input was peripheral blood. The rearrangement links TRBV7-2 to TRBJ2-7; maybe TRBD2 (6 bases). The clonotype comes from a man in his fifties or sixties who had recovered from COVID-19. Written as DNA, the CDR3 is TGTGCCAGCAGCCCCTACTTTATCGGGGGAGCCTACGAGCAGTACTTC. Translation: CASSPYFIGGAYEQYF. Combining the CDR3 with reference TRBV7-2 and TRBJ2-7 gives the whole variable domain GAGVSQSPSNKVTEKGKDVELRCDPISGHTALYWYRQSLGQGLEFLIYFQGNSAPDKSGLPSDRFSAERTGGSVSTLTIQRTQQEDSAVYLCASSPYFIGGAYEQYFGPGTRLTVT.